This T cell receptor beta chain was identified in a study of cytomegalovirus exposure and HLA in healthy donors. Study-wide results and caveats: TCR sequences were mostly rare, though some public TCRs occurred in many donors. V- and J-gene trimming of TCR beta was linked (in a later analysis) to a missense DCLRE1C variant. Serostatus for CMV was the only available immune exposure information.

Healthy bone marrow donors formed the donor group. As regards this clone: Antigen: not known.

The CDR3 consists of 15 residues. Trimming stripped 0 bases from V and 3 bases from J, with 12 bases between. Germline V gene sequence: CDR1 LNHNV, CDR2 YYDKDF (reference sequence). In the PCR, 60 Vbeta and 13 Jbeta primers were used. Sequencing used immunoSEQ multiplex PCR; TCRdb keeps in-frame clones, though not all of them. Here the sample spans about 110,000 clones, 71% being singletons. The origin of this receptor is a female donor in good health and CMV-seronegative. The specimen was PBMCs. V usage is TRBV15 and J usage is TRBJ2-7; possible D gene TRBD2, 7 bases. CDR3: CATSRERGEGYEQYF. The CDR3 nucleotides read TGTGCCACCAGCAGAGAAAGGGGGGAGGGCTACGAGCAGTACTTC.